The 7 T cell receptor beta chains reported below all come from one sample, sequenced in a study of T cells in Graves' hyperthyroidism and ophthalmopathy. The CDR3 regions of TCR beta were amplified from RNA transcripts. During a first-round RT-PCR of the TCR CDR3, the HTBI primer set was used. From the multiplex PCR reads, TCRdb called clonotypes with MiXCR, one entry per CDR3 protein. The repertoire consists of 600,000 to 900,000 distinct CDR3 sequences, with less than 20% occurring once and the leading ten covering around 8%. Specimen: blood. These receptors came from a man aged 18 to 29 with Graves' hyperthyroidism.

The CDR3 DNA reads as TGCAGTGCTAGAGATCGGATAAGGGGCGCTGTAGAGACCCAGTACTTC. It yields the protein CSARDRIRGAVETQYF. The chain is built from TRBV20-1 and TRBJ2-5, with D possibly being TRBD1 (5 bases). Trimming took off 0 bases at V and 4 bases at J, with 18 bases between the two ends. Germline values: CDR1 DFQATT, CDR2 SNEGSKA (reference sequence). This CDR3 region has 16 residues.

This clonotype was detected a few times. This chain joins TRBV5-6 and TRBJ1-4; no clear D gene. Germline CDR1 reads SGHDT; CDR2 reads YYEEEE. V was trimmed by 4 bases and J by 3 bases, leaving 10 bases between them. CDR3 length: 14 residues. This CDR3 is CASSRVGSNEKLFF. The DNA of the CDR3 is TGTGCCAGCAGCCGGGTAGGGTCTAATGAAAAACTGTTTTTT.

This clonotype was found many times. J is TRBJ2-7 and V is TRBV2; TRBD1 aligns across 7 bases. CDR3 size: 14 residues. Germline V gives CDR1 SNHLY, CDR2 FYNNEI. The V segment lost 1 base and the J segment 1 base; nucleotides outside the gene matches: 1. CDR3 protein: CASSEGDSSYEQYF. In DNA form, the CDR3 reads TGTGCCAGCAGTGAAGGGGACAGTTCCTACGAGCAGTACTTC.

This clonotype was observed many times. The chain carries TRBV2 and TRBJ2-7, with a tentative D call TRBD2 (5 bases). V was trimmed by 8 bases and J by 2 bases, leaving 16 bases between them. CDR1 and CDR2 from the germline V gene are SNHLY and FYNNEI. The length of the CDR3 is 14 residues. The DNA of the CDR3 is TGTGCCAGCGGGGAAGGTAACGGGGCCTACGAGCAGTACTTC. This gives the protein CASGEGNGAYEQYF.

This clonotype was counted ten times or more. The J gene is TRBJ2-3, the V gene TRBV30; the D is unclear. CDR1 is GTSNPN, CDR2 SVGIG, per germline (reference sequence). This CDR3 comprises 13 residues. V was clipped by 0 bases and J by 1 base, with 5 bases between them. The CDR3 loop is CAWSVSGTDTQYF. The CDR3 nucleotides are TGTGCCTGGAGTGTGTCTGGCACAGATACGCAGTATTTT.

This clonotype was detected only a few times. The chain combines TRBV30 with TRBJ2-1; D not resolved. The CDR3 has 12 residues. Germline assignment: CDR1 GTSNPN and CDR2 SVGIG (reference sequence). V lost 3 bases to trimming and J lost 3 bases, with 6 bases between them. CDR3 DNA sequence: TGTGCCTGGAGGTTCGGCTACAATGAGCAGTTCTTC. Translation: CAWRFGYNEQFF.

This clonotype was counted ten times or more. The J gene is TRBJ2-4, the V gene TRBV12-3 or TRBV12-4; the D gene could be TRBD1 or TRBD2 (5 bases each). The CDR3 totals 16 residues. The ends were cut back, 3 bases at V and 1 base at J, with 13 bases in the middle. This CDR3 is CASSFGTVAAKNIQYF. DNA of the CDR3: TGTGCCAGCAGTTTTGGGACCGTAGCGGCCAAAAACATTCAGTACTTC.